Listed below are T cell receptor beta chains from one sample, sequenced in a study of T cell changes during pregnancy in multiple sclerosis. Sequenced by immunoSEQ multiplex PCR; TCRdb stores in-frame clones only, minus some. Seen here are 100,000 or so clones, roughly 92% observed once, and the top ten hold less than 4%. The sequencing here drew on peripheral blood, taken after pregnancy. All receptors come from a female donor with multiple sclerosis, enrolled in a pregnancy study. The CDR3 runs from the conserved cysteine through the conserved F or W. D genes are given only for firm matches. Clone size is given for some rows only: seen once, a few or many times, or a class if the clone is expanded.

v_gene	j_gene	abundance	d_gene	CDR3nt	CDR3aa
TRBV11-3	TRBJ2-2	many	.	TGTGCCAGCAGCTTGCGTCCGCCACAGTCCACCGGGGAGCTGTTTTTT	CASSLRPPQSTGELFF
TRBV6-1	TRBJ1-1	.	.	TGTGCCAGCAGTGAGATCGGTTCGGCTGAAGCTTTCTTT	CASSEIGSAEAFF
TRBV2	TRBJ2-7	.	TRBD2	TGTGCCAGCAGTGGGGAGGGACCTTTCTACGAGCAGTACTTC	CASSGEGPFYEQYF
TRBV7-2	TRBJ2-1	.	.	TGTGCCAGCAGCTTAGTGGAGGGGTACAATGAGCAGTTCTTC	CASSLVEGYNEQFF
TRBV5-4	TRBJ1-5	.	.	TGTGCCAGCAGCTTGCGAGGGTTAAGTCAGCCCCAGCATTTT	CASSLRGLSQPQHF
TRBV27	TRBJ1-4	.	.	TGTGCCAGCAGTCCGTCAACTAATGAAAAACTGTTTTTT	CASSPSTNEKLFF
TRBV6-4	TRBJ2-6	.	.	TGTGCCAGCAGTGACTCTAGCGGCTCTGGGGCCAACGTCCTGACTTTC	CASSDSSGSGANVLTF
TRBV7-3	TRBJ1-5	.	.	TGTGCCAGCAGCGCCCACCCAACACAGCCCCAGCATTTT	CASSAHPTQPQHF
TRBV5-1	TRBJ1-2	.	TRBD1	TGCGCCAGCAGCGAAGACAGGGGGCGCCGCTATGGCTACACCTTC	CASSEDRGRRYGYTF
TRBV2	TRBJ1-5	.	.	TGTGCCAGCAGCTCCGGGGATCAGCCCCAGCATTTT	CASSSGDQPQHF
TRBV12-5	TRBJ2-6	.	.	TGTGCTAGTGGTTTGCCCCGGGGAGGCCCTGGGGCCAACGTCCTGACTTTC	CASGLPRGGPGANVLTF
TRBV10-1	TRBJ1-1	once	.	TGCGCCAGCAGACAGGATTTGAACACTGAAGCTTTCTTT	CASRQDLNTEAFF
TRBV7-8	TRBJ2-3	.	TRBD2	TGTGCCAGCAGCTCCGACAAACAGACTAGCGTGGGGAGCACAGATACGCAGTATTTT	CASSSDKQTSVGSTDTQYF
TRBV15	TRBJ1-5	.	.	TGTGCCACCAGCAGAGTTGGCAAGCCCCAGCATTTT	CATSRVGKPQHF
TRBV5-1	TRBJ2-7	.	TRBD1	TGCGCCAGCAGCTTGGAGAGGGGGCTGGTGGACTACGAGCAGTACTTC	CASSLERGLVDYEQYF
TRBV7-9	TRBJ1-4	.	.	TGTGCCAGCACCCCAGAGTCGGGGATTACTAATGAAAAACTGTTTTTT	CASTPESGITNEKLFF
TRBV9	TRBJ1-4	.	.	TGTGCCAGCAGCGTAGATGGACAGCTTAATGAAAAACTGTTTTTT	CASSVDGQLNEKLFF
TRBV19	TRBJ1-5	.	.	TGTGCCAGTAGGGGTACAGCCTATAGCAATCAGCCCCAGCATTTT	CASRGTAYSNQPQHF
TRBV4-1	TRBJ2-2	.	TRBD2	TGCGCCAGCAGCCAGGGAAGGACTAGCAGAACCGGGGAGCTGTTTTTT	CASSQGRTSRTGELFF
TRBV25-1	TRBJ1-4	.	.	TGTGCCAGCAGTGAGCCTGGTAGAGGGTTGGATGAAAAACTGTTTTTT	CASSEPGRGLDEKLFF
TRBV4-1	TRBJ1-1	.	.	TGCGCCAGCAGCCAAGTCGGGAGGGGAAATGAAGCTTTCTTT	CASSQVGRGNEAFF
TRBV2	TRBJ2-7	.	TRBD2	TGTGCCAGCACTGGAAAGAGGACTAGCGGTTCCTACGAGCAGTACTTC	CASTGKRTSGSYEQYF
TRBV4-1	TRBJ1-3	.	.	TGCGCCAGCAGCCAAGAGCCTCGGACAGTCTCTGGAAACACCATATATTTT	CASSQEPRTVSGNTIYF
TRBV2	TRBJ1-5	few	TRBD1	TGTGCCAGCAGGGCTACGACAGGGTATAGCAATCAGCCCCAGCATTTT	CASRATTGYSNQPQHF
TRBV13	TRBJ1-1	.	.	TGTGCCAGCAGCTTAGGTGATCAGGTCGAGAACATGAACACTGAAGCTTTCTTT	CASSLGDQVENMNTEAFF